This T cell receptor beta chain was sequenced for a study of T-cell reconstitution after alpha-beta-depleted transplantation in children. General observations from the study: T-cell counts and diversity at one year post-transplant came mainly from newly produced T cells. Several hundred graft clones that had expanded were reportedly the source of alpha-beta T cells about two months after transplant. Recipient T cells and thymic progenitors that survived were the source of the high TCRbeta diversity seen at day 60 in some patients.

A library of TCRbeta sequences, prepared with unique molecular identifiers, was generated. TCRdb reanalysed the PCR reads using MiXCR and keeps one entry per CDR3 protein. The profile shows 280,000 or so distinct CDR3 sequences, around 10% of them singletons. This clonotype was counted ten times or more. Its antigen is still unknown. The CDR3 runs 13 residues. Germline-derived CDR1 and CDR2 are SQVTM and ANQGSEA. Trimming took 4 bases from V and 1 from J, leaving 10 bases between them. This chain links TRBV29-1 with TRBJ1-2; no clear D gene. This sequence originates from a male patient aged 2-15 years who had a stem cell transplant for chronic granulomatous disease, so the T cells may come from the graft donor. The input for sequencing was peripheral blood, taken 180 days after TCRalphabeta/CD19-depleted stem cell transplant. The CDR3 region is CSVGNNLNYGYTF. CDR3 coding DNA: TGCAGCGTTGGTAACAATCTTAACTATGGCTACACCTTC.